Below, one TCR beta chain is given with its context. Antigen: not known. J lost 7 bases, V lost 7 bases, and 12 bases had no gene match. Germline-derived CDR1 and CDR2 are MNHEY and SVGAGI. The CDR3 has 15 amino acids. Sequencing was performed with immunoSEQ multiplex PCR; in TCRdb, only in-frame clones are kept and a portion is missing. The repertoire includes about 90,000 clones, approximately 81% of them detected once, and 9.5% to 13% sits in the top ten. This sample is drawn from a study of cytomegalovirus exposure and HLA in healthy donors. Study at large: A subsequent analysis stated that the roughly 120 validation repertoires were run on the same platform as the 550 to 750 first-cohort repertoires. General study results and limits: Confirmation was obtained in vitro that three CMV-associated chains are specific for CMV antigens.

Input material: PBMCs. The receptor was isolated from a woman between 18 and 29 years old in good health and CMV-seropositive. This chain uses TRBV6-5 with TRBJ2-3; 9 nucleotides line up with TRBD2. CDR3 loop: CASTPAGGGAYTQYF. The CDR3 nucleotides are TGTGCCAGCACCCCGGCGGGCGGGGGGGCCTATACGCAGTATTTT.